One sample yielded the 25 T cell receptor beta chains listed below, sequenced in a study of shared clonotypes between healthy human individuals. Method: immunoSEQ multiplex PCR; TCRdb's copy keeps in-frame clones and lacks some. The top ten clones hold roughly 1.2% of a sample with 1.6 million or so clones, roughly 95% of them seen once. Sequenced: naive CD4+ T cells sorted from blood. Documented subset: CD45RA+ positively selected. The receptors come from a man in his thirties or forties in good health.

The rearrangement uses TRBV11-2 and TRBJ2-7; a possible D gene is TRBD1 (5 bases). There are 14 residues in the CDR3. Germline CDR1 and CDR2: SGHAT and FQNNGV. The ends were cut back, 3 bases at V and 0 bases at J, with 9 bases in the middle. Here the CDR3 reads CASSFSQGSYEQYF. The CDR3 bases are TGTGCCAGCAGCTTCAGTCAGGGCTCCTACGAGCAGTACTTC. Full variable domain (rest looked up from reference TRBV11-2 and TRBJ2-7): EAGVAQSPRYKIIEKRQSVAFWCNPISGHATLYWYQQILGQGPKLLIQFQNNGVVDDSQLPKDRFSAERLKGVDSTLKIQPAKLEDSAVYLCASSFSQGSYEQYFGPGTRLTVT.

The chain couples TRBV19 to TRBJ2-7; D not resolved. This CDR3 region has 13 residues. The germline V gene has CDR1 LNHDA and CDR2 SQIVND (reference sequence). V was shortened by 5 bases and J by 3 bases, with 11 bases between the two germline ends. CDR3 sequence: CASSHPPGYEQYF. In nucleotides, the CDR3 is TGTGCCAGTAGTCACCCCCCTGGCTACGAGCAGTACTTC.

The rearrangement joins TRBV4-1 to TRBJ1-1; tentatively, D is TRBD1 (6 bases). The CDR3 length is 15 residues. Trimming removed 4 bases from V and 2 bases from J, with 14 bases in between. Germline V gives CDR1 MGHRA, CDR2 YSYEKL. CDR3 coding DNA: TGCGCCAGCAGCCCGTTGGACAGACGAAACACTGAAGCTTTCTTT. Translated: CASSPLDRRNTEAFF.

This clone was picked up one time. V usage is TRBV6-1 and J usage is TRBJ2-7; D gene unclear. Germline CDR1 and CDR2: MNHNS and SASEGT. The ends were cut back, 2 bases at V and 4 bases at J, with 9 bases in the middle. The CDR3 covers 13 residues. The CDR3 region has the DNA TGTGCCAGCAGTGAAACTCTGATATACGAGCAGTACTTC. It specifies CASSETLIYEQYF.

This clone was seen only a few times. The chain employs TRBV5-1 and TRBJ2-2, with D perhaps matching TRBD1 or TRBD2 (5 bases each). Germline V gene data show CDR1 as SGHRS and CDR2 as YFSETQ. The CDR3 is 14 residues long. The V gene lost 0 bases and the J gene lost 6 bases, with 9 bases spanning the gap. CDR3 protein: CASSLVQGAGELFF. CDR3 nucleotides: TGCGCCAGCAGCTTGGTTCAGGGAGCCGGGGAGCTGTTTTTT.

In its sample, this clone was seen once. The rearrangement links TRBV28 to TRBJ2-7; 8 nucleotides align to TRBD2. The trim removed 10 bases at V and 3 bases at J, leaving 5 bases unmatched. The CDR3 has 12 residues. CDR1 is MDHEN and CDR2 is SYDVKM in the germline V gene. CDR3 protein: CAILAANYEQYF. The CDR3 nucleotides read TGTGCCATACTAGCGGCTAACTACGAGCAGTACTTC. Using reference TRBV28 and TRBJ2-7 for the parts outside the CDR3, the full variable domain is DVKVTQSSRYLVKRTGEKVFLECVQDMDHENMFWYRQDPGLGLRLIYFSYDVKMKEKGDIPEGYSVSREKKERFSLILESASTNQTSMYLCAILAANYEQYFGPGTRLTVT.

This clone showed up just a few times. The rearrangement joins TRBV2 to TRBJ2-7; 9 bases map to TRBD1. Trimming removed 6 bases from V and 7 bases from J; junction bases left unmatched: 7. This CDR3 comprises 13 residues. Germline CDR1 SNHLY, CDR2 FYNNEI. The chain's CDR3 is CASSAQGAWEQYF. The CDR3 nucleotides are TGTGCCAGCAGCGCACAGGGGGCATGGGAGCAGTACTTC. Full variable domain (outside the CDR3, taken from reference TRBV2 and TRBJ2-7): EPEVTQTPSHQVTQMGQEVILRCVPISNHLYFYWYRQILGQKVEFLVSFYNNEISEKSEIFDDQFSVERPDGSNFTLKIRSTKLEDSAMYFCASSAQGAWEQYFGPGTRLTVT.

CDR3 sequence reads: CSVRTGPTYEQYF. The CDR3 region has the DNA TGCAGCGTTAGGACAGGTCCTACCTACGAGCAGTACTTC. The V gene is TRBV29-1, the J gene TRBJ2-7, with 7 bases matching TRBD1. The CDR3 is 13 residues long. Trimming took 5 bases from V and 2 from J; bases not matched to a gene: 6. Germline V CDR1 and CDR2: SQVTM, ANQGSEA.

The V and J genes are TRBV18 and TRBJ1-5; D is possibly TRBD1 (5 bases). V was pared by 5 bases and J by 14 bases, with 28 bases between. CDR1 KGHSH and CDR2 LQKENI come from the germline V gene. The CDR3 is made up of 16 amino acids. The chain's CDR3 is CASSTLEAGRGAVKHF. The DNA of the CDR3 is TGTGCCAGCTCAACACTTGAAGCAGGGCGAGGGGCGGTTAAGCATTTT.

The chain links TRBV15 to TRBJ1-4; TRBD1 matches 7 bases. After removal of 3 bases from V and 6 bases from J, the junction contained 13 bases not matched to a gene. Germline V gene lookup returns CDR1 LNHNV and CDR2 YYDKDF (reference sequence). This CDR3 comprises 17 residues. CDR3 DNA sequence: TGTGCCACCAGCAGCGATCTGGGGGGAACAGGGGATGAAAAACTGTTTTTT. Amino acid sequence: CATSSDLGGTGDEKLFF.

This clone was seen a handful of times. The rearrangement links TRBV4-1 to TRBJ1-2; D unresolved. Germline V gene data show CDR1 as MGHRA and CDR2 as YSYEKL. The CDR3 contains 16 residues. Trimming took 0 bases from V and 4 from J, leaving 15 bases between them. CDR3 loop: CASSQDWWAGSYGYTF. Written as DNA, the CDR3 is TGCGCCAGCAGCCAAGACTGGTGGGCAGGATCCTATGGCTACACCTTC.

The chain recombines TRBV6-6 with TRBJ2-1, with TRBD2 matching 11 bases. This CDR3 contains 15 residues. The germline V gene encodes CDR1 MNHNY and CDR2 SVGAGI (reference sequence). V lost 8 bases and J lost 8; bases outside the gene matches: 11. CDR3 DNA: TGTGCCAGCTATACTACTAGCGGGAGAGGGGATGAGCAGTTCTTC. Protein product: CASYTTSGRGDEQFF.

The chain couples TRBV19 to TRBJ1-5; tentative D call: TRBD1 (6 bases). The CDR3 is 14 residues long. Germline values: CDR1 LNHDA, CDR2 SQIVND (reference sequence). V shed 1 base and J shed 5 bases, with 9 bases lying between them. CDR3 amino acids: CASSIAGADQPQHF. CDR3 in DNA: TGTGCCAGTAGTATAGCGGGGGCAGATCAGCCCCAGCATTTT.

The genes are TRBV15 and TRBJ2-4; TRBD1 aligns across 12 bases. This CDR3 spans 19 amino acids. V was pared by 3 bases and J by 1 base, with 10 bases of the junction left unmatched. Germline-derived CDR1 and CDR2 are LNHNV and YYDKDF (reference sequence). The CDR3 spells CATSSERDRGRDAKNIQYF. The DNA for the CDR3 is TGTGCCACCAGCAGTGAACGGGACAGGGGGCGGGATGCCAAAAACATTCAGTACTTC.

In its sample, this clone was seen a few times. V usage is TRBV28 and J usage is TRBJ1-5; D might be TRBD1 (6 bases). Germline-derived CDR1 and CDR2 are MDHEN and SYDVKM. V lost 9 bases, J lost 3 bases, and 12 bases lay in between. The CDR3 has 13 amino acids. The CDR3 bases are TGTGCCAGTGTGGACAGTAACAATCAGCCCCAGCATTTT. Translation gives CASVDSNNQPQHF.

This chain uses TRBV19 with TRBJ1-1; D not resolved. The CDR3 is made up of 13 amino acids. V was trimmed by 5 bases and J by 0 bases, leaving 7 bases between them. Germline assignment: CDR1 LNHDA and CDR2 SQIVND (reference sequence). The CDR3 reads CASSLRVNTEAFF. CDR3 DNA: TGTGCCAGTAGTCTAAGGGTGAACACTGAAGCTTTCTTT.

Here the CDR3 reads CASHPGGTGNTGELFF. In DNA, the CDR3 is TGTGCCAGCCATCCCGGGGGGACAGGGAACACCGGGGAGCTGTTTTTT. This rearrangement joins TRBV11-3 to TRBJ2-2, with D perhaps matching TRBD1 (8 bases). Per germline, CDR1 SGHNT and CDR2 YENEEA. Between the trimmed V and J ends, which lost 8 bases and 1 base, there was a span of 17 bases. The CDR3 covers 16 residues. Together with reference TRBV11-3 and TRBJ2-2, the CDR3 gives the full variable domain: EAGVVQSPRYKIIEKKQPVAFWCNPISGHNTLYWYLQNLGQGPELLIRYENEEAVDDSQLPKDRFSAERLKGVDSTLKIQPAELGDSAVYLCASHPGGTGNTGELFFGEGSRLTVL.

The DNA for the CDR3 is TGCAGCGTTGGGGCAGGGAGGGATCAGCCCCAGCATTTT. Residues: CSVGAGRDQPQHF. The genes are TRBV29-1 and TRBJ1-5, with a weak D call TRBD1 (5 bases). V was trimmed by 4 bases and J by 5 bases, leaving 12 bases between them. The germline CDR1 and CDR2 sequences are SQVTM and ANQGSEA. The CDR3 runs 13 residues.

The chain recombines TRBV7-6 with TRBJ2-2; a weak D match, TRBD1 (7 bases). Trimming took off 5 bases at V and 7 bases at J, with 11 bases between the two ends. The CDR3 consists of 13 residues. The V gene's germline CDR1 is SGHVS and CDR2 FNYEAQ. CDR3 in amino acids: CASSRGTVGELFF. The CDR3 DNA sequence: TGTGCCAGCAGCCGGGGGACAGTCGGGGAGCTGTTTTTT.

V and J are TRBV6-5 and TRBJ2-3, with 7 bases fitting TRBD2. Germline V lookup: CDR1 MNHEY, CDR2 SVGAGI. This CDR3 comprises 14 residues. Trimming cost V 7 bases and J 4 bases; bases outside gene matches: 8. CDR3 sequence (DNA): TGTGCCAGCACTCCCCGGGGGGAGGCAGATACGCAGTATTTT. It is translated as CASTPRGEADTQYF.

This clone was seen only once. CDR3 sequence: CASSFHGAGDEQFF. CDR3 nucleotide sequence: TGTGCCAGCAGTTTTCATGGAGCGGGAGATGAGCAGTTCTTC. V usage is TRBV28 and J usage is TRBJ2-1, with 8 bases that match TRBD2. The CDR3 runs to 14 residues. V trimming: 3 bases; J trimming: 8 bases; junction bases outside the gene matches: 6. CDR1 is MDHEN and CDR2 is SYDVKM in the germline V gene.

This chain connects TRBV5-1 to TRBJ2-7; 8 bases are shared with TRBD1. This CDR3 contains 16 residues. V shed 4 bases and J 7 bases; nucleotides not matched to a gene: 16. Germline V gene data show CDR1 as SGHRS and CDR2 as YFSETQ. Here the CDR3 reads CASSDPRRTGLSEQYF. The CDR3 nucleotides are TGCGCCAGCAGCGACCCGAGGCGGACAGGGCTTTCGGAGCAGTACTTC.

The CDR3 spells CASSLGWTSTDTQYF. As DNA, the CDR3 is TGTGCCAGCAGTTTAGGCTGGACTAGCACAGATACGCAGTATTTT. The V call is TRBV28, the J call TRBJ2-3; a weak D match, TRBD2 (5 bases). CDR1 MDHEN and CDR2 SYDVKM come from the germline V gene. This CDR3 is 15 amino acids long. V was shortened by 2 bases and J by 0 bases, with 9 bases between the two germline ends.

The chain couples TRBV15 to TRBJ2-1, with D possibly being TRBD2 (6 bases). The CDR3 is made up of 15 amino acids. From germline, CDR1 is LNHNV and CDR2 YYDKDF (reference sequence). V lost 4 bases to trimming and J lost 3 bases, with 13 bases between them. The DNA of the CDR3 is TGTGCCACCAGCATAGGGACTGGCTACTACAATGAGCAGTTCTTC. The encoded protein is CATSIGTGYYNEQFF.

The rearrangement links TRBV7-8 to TRBJ1-1; no definite D call. The CDR3 runs 15 residues. Germline loops: CDR1 SGHVS, CDR2 FQNEAQ. V was trimmed by 1 base and J by 0 bases, leaving 9 bases between them. CDR3 DNA sequence: TGTGCCAGCAGCTTAGGGTACGGATTGAACACTGAAGCTTTCTTT. This translates into CASSLGYGLNTEAFF.